This T cell receptor (beta chain) is from a study of stem cell transplantation in POMP-related autoinflammatory disease. This CDR3 is built from 12 residues. Trimming removed 5 bases at V and 9 bases at J, with 13 bases between. Germline V CDR1 and CDR2: MNHEY, SVGAGI. The study's findings and limits: In patients with PRAID, every analyzed T-cell subset tended to show lower diversity and higher clonality. Fewer unique TRB V-J gene pairings were identified in patients with PRAID.

Note on this clone: Antigen unknown.

This table comes from immunoSEQ multiplex PCR, and its TCRdb copy is limited to in-frame clones, with some not included. The sample contains approximately 11,000 clones, roughly 86% of which appear only once. The TCR was taken from a human donor with POMP-related autoinflammation and immune dysregulation (PRAID). V is TRBV6-5 and J is TRBJ1-2; weak D call: TRBD1 (5 bases). The input for sequencing was CD8+ T cells from PBMCs, taken before stem cell transplantation. The CDR3, as DNA: TGTGCCAGCAGTCGGGACGGACGAAGCTACACCTTC. It is translated as CASSRDGRSYTF.